Listed here are 14 T cell receptor beta chains from one sample, sequenced in a study of CD8 T cells in ankylosing spondylitis. Study-level findings and limits: Ankylosing spondylitis blood appeared to carry a characteristic TCR beta motif of several highly homologous variants.

One entry per CDR3 protein, called by TCRdb with MiXCR from the 5' RACE reads. In the table there are hundreds of thousands of distinct CDR3 sequences, about 12% of which are singletons. Their antigens remain unidentified. Sequencing was performed on blood, either unsorted or a sorted T cell fraction (not recorded which). These receptors came from a male donor with ankylosing spondylitis.

This clonotype was recorded at least ten times. The chain couples TRBV6-5 to TRBJ2-3, with 7 nucleotides matching TRBD1. CDR3 size: 15 residues. Germline CDR1 reads MNHEY; CDR2 reads SVGAGI. Germline trimming cut 4 bases from V and 2 bases from J; bases unmatched to any gene: 6. The CDR3 DNA follows: TGTGCCAGCAGTTGGGGGACAGACTACACAGATACGCAGTATTTT. It specifies CASSWGTDYTDTQYF.

This clonotype was counted many times. The chain links TRBV21-1 to TRBJ1-5. TRBV21-1 constitutes a pseudogene. The length of the CDR3 is 12 residues. The CDR3 protein is CASSKGGQPQHF. The CDR3 DNA reads TGTGCCAGCAGCAAAGGGGGTCAGCCCCAGCATTTT.

The chain links TRBV29-1 to TRBJ2-3; D unresolved. Trimming shortened V by 6 bases and J by 1 base, and 11 bases separated the two germline ends. Germline loops: CDR1 SQVTM, CDR2 ANQGSEA. The CDR3 extends over 13 amino acids. This CDR3 is CSVLSAGTDTQYF. CDR3 sequence (DNA): TGCAGCGTCCTATCAGCAGGCACAGATACGCAGTATTTT.

This clonotype appeared a few times. V is TRBV6-1 and J is TRBJ2-2; the D is unclear. The length of the CDR3 is 14 residues. Trimming stripped 7 bases from V and 0 bases from J, with 9 bases between. Germline V gene sequence: CDR1 MNHNS, CDR2 SASEGT. CDR3 amino acids: CASNEGTNTGELFF. CDR3 sequence (DNA): TGTGCCAGCAACGAAGGAACGAACACCGGGGAGCTGTTTTTT.

This chain uses TRBV7-9 with TRBJ2-3, with 9 bases fitting TRBD2. V lost 1 base to trimming and J lost 0 bases; unmatched junction nucleotides: 5. Germline V gene sequence: CDR1 SEHNR, CDR2 FQNEAQ (reference sequence). CDR3 size: 17 residues. Here the CDR3 DNA reads TGTGCCAGCAGCTTAGGGCGACTAGCGGCGAGCACAGATACGCAGTATTTT. Translating it yields CASSLGRLAASTDTQYF.

Many counts were recorded for this clonotype. The chain combines TRBV7-9 with TRBJ1-2, with D hard to call. V lost 8 bases, J lost 5 bases, and 9 bases lay in between. The CDR3 is 11 residues long. Germline assignment: CDR1 SEHNR and CDR2 FQNEAQ (reference sequence). CDR3 residues: CASASGYGYTF. For the CDR3, the DNA is TGTGCCAGCGCCTCCGGGTATGGCTACACCTTC.

This clonotype showed up many times. Here the CDR3 reads CASSWAGTGADLAKNIQYF. In DNA, the CDR3 is TGTGCCAGCAGCTGGGCCGGGACAGGGGCCGATCTAGCCAAAAACATTCAGTACTTC. V usage is TRBV11-1 and J usage is TRBJ2-4; TRBD1 matches at 10 bases. Germline loops: CDR1 SGHAT, CDR2 FQDESV (reference sequence). The CDR3 consists of 19 residues. V lost 4 bases and J lost 0; bases outside the gene matches: 12.

Ten or more counts support this clonotype. V usage is TRBV12-3 or TRBV12-4 and J usage is TRBJ1-5; D gene unclear. V gave up 5 bases and J gave up 7 bases, with 9 bases separating them. CDR3 size: 12 residues. DNA of the CDR3: TGTGCCAGCAGTCGACAAGGGCAGCCCCAGCATTTT. Its translation is CASSRQGQPQHF.

This clonotype was picked up many times. This chain joins TRBV3-1 and TRBJ2-1, with TRBD2 as a possible D gene (5 bases). The CDR3 spans 17 residues. Per the germline V gene, CDR1 is LGHDT and CDR2 is YNNKEL (reference sequence). Trimming stripped 1 base from V and 0 bases from J, with 13 bases between. The CDR3 DNA sequence: TGTGCCAGCAGCCAAGGGCTAGCAGTCAGCTCCTACAATGAGCAGTTCTTC. Its protein product is CASSQGLAVSSYNEQFF.

This clonotype was counted only a few times. The chain recombines TRBV3-1 with TRBJ2-7; 7 nucleotides agree with TRBD2. Germline lookup yields CDR1 LGHDT and CDR2 YNNKEL (reference sequence). The CDR3 extends over 13 amino acids. V shed 3 bases and J 4 bases; nucleotides not matched to a gene: 3. The CDR3 reads CASSHEGGYEQYF. CDR3 DNA sequence: TGTGCCAGCAGCCACGAGGGAGGGTACGAGCAGTACTTC.

The chain carries TRBV20-1 and TRBJ2-3, with unresolved D. The CDR3 consists of 14 residues. Looked up from germline, CDR1 is DFQATT and CDR2 is SNEGSKA (reference sequence). V gave up 3 bases and J gave up 6 bases, with 16 bases separating them. The CDR3 is CSARRYPTRDTQYF. DNA of the CDR3: TGCAGTGCTAGGCGGTACCCCACACGGGATACGCAGTATTTT.

Only a few counts were recorded for this clonotype. The chain recombines TRBV12-3 or TRBV12-4 with TRBJ2-7; D unclear. Trimming removed 3 bases from V and 6 bases from J, with 15 bases in between. The CDR3 contains 14 residues. CDR3 sequence reads: CASSFWESLGEQYF. Here the CDR3 DNA reads TGTGCCAGCAGTTTCTGGGAAAGTCTGGGCGAGCAGTACTTC.

This clonotype was detected ten times or more. V is TRBV7-2 and J is TRBJ1-1; tentatively, D is TRBD1 (5 bases). The CDR3 totals 16 residues. Germline V gene data show CDR1 as SGHTA and CDR2 as FQGNSA. Trimming pared 6 bases from V and 5 bases from J, leaving 22 bases between. CDR3 sequence reads: CASRQTGRGRGTEAFF. DNA of the CDR3: TGTGCCAGCAGGCAGACCGGGAGGGGAAGGGGTACTGAAGCTTTCTTT. The full variable domain, its missing parts supplied by reference TRBV7-2 and TRBJ1-1, is GAGVSQSPSNKVTEKGKDVELRCDPISGHTALYWYRQSLGQGLEFLIYFQGNSAPDKSGLPSDRFSAERTGGSVSTLTIQRTQQEDSAVYLCASRQTGRGRGTEAFFGQGTRLTVV.

The chain has TRBV20-1 and TRBJ2-7; TRBD2 might be the D (6 bases). Germline-derived CDR1 and CDR2 are DFQATT and SNEGSKA (reference sequence). The CDR3 contains 13 residues. The V gene lost 0 bases and the J gene lost 5 bases, with 11 bases spanning the gap. CDR3 region: CSARDPGGNEQYF. The CDR3 nucleotides read TGCAGTGCTAGAGATCCTGGAGGGAACGAGCAGTACTTC.